This T cell receptor beta chain was observed in a study of vaccination effects on CD4 cells after COVID-19. General study results and limits: Healthy vaccinees' vaccine-induced clones included only 1 of 255 that recognized common cold coronaviruses.

Clones were sequenced by immunoSEQ multiplex PCR, and TCRdb holds only the in-frame ones, with some missing. The sample records 20,000 to 25,000 clones, 65% to 85% being singletons. Points on this clone: Antigen unknown.

Within the ViraFEST assay, antigen-specific CD4+ T cells underwent expansion with viral peptide pools prior to sequencing. Once cultured for under 11 days, the cells underwent separation to obtain CD4+ T cells. Vaccinated recipients, who were negative for nucleocapsid antibodies, had no history of SARS-CoV-2 infection. A density of approximately 2.2 million PBMC per well was used; these cells were cultured with about 9.1 IU/ml IL-2 and roughly 9.2 ug/ml peptides. Both day 3 and day 7 saw half the medium replaced with IL-2 medium. This CDR3 spans 18 amino acids. Trimming removed 5 bases from V and 0 bases from J; junction bases left unmatched: 9. Per the germline V gene, CDR1 is MNHEY and CDR2 is SMNVEV (reference sequence).

The chain recombines TRBV27 with TRBJ2-4, with 11 bases aligning to TRBD2. The sequenced sample was CD4+ T cells from PBMCs cultured with HCoV-NL63 spike peptides, obtained before COVID-19 vaccination. This clonotype was sampled from a human donor who received a COVID-19 vaccine. The CDR3 spells CASSQPTSGNLAKNIQYF. CDR3 bases: TGTGCCAGCAGTCAGCCGACTAGCGGGAACCTAGCCAAAAACATTCAGTACTTC.